This T cell receptor beta chain was retrieved from a study of blood T cell repertoires in COVID-19. On the study more broadly: T cells, B-cell-depleted T cells, or PBMCs supplied cDNA or gDNA.

Enrollees, about 18 to 95 years old, lived in approximately 25 US areas. Participants were placed into cohorts based on the clinical history they reported. Produced via immunoSEQ multiplex PCR; TCRdb's table is partial and in-frame only. In the table there are a few hundred thousand clones, around 87% of which are singletons. The J segment lost 6 bases and the V segment lost 4 bases, leaving 5 bases of the junction unmatched. Germline CDR1 and CDR2: SGHRS and YFSETQ. The CDR3 has 14 residues. The rearrangement uses TRBV5-1 and TRBJ2-1, with TRBD1 identical over 9 bases. This TCR came from a man aged 35 to 55 in a cohort exposed to, infected with or recovered from COVID-19 (not recorded which). Sequenced sample: PBMCs or T cells enriched from blood (not recorded which). DNA of the CDR3: TGCGCCAGCAGCACCGACAGGGGGAGCAATGAGCAGTTCTTC. Its protein product is CASSTDRGSNEQFF. Looking up the rest from reference TRBV5-1 and TRBJ2-1 gives the full variable domain: KAGVTQTPRYLIKTRGQQVTLSCSPISGHRSVSWYQQTPGQGLQFLFEYFSETQRNKGNFPGRFSGRQFSNSRSEMNVSTLELGDSALYLCASSTDRGSNEQFFGPGTRLTVL.